This TCR beta chain was captured in a study of blood T cell repertoires in COVID-19. Overall study: Acute-phase and convalescent COVID-19 samples originated in the United States, Italy and Spain.

Germline loops: CDR1 SNHLY, CDR2 FYNNEI. The CDR3 is 15 residues long. The V end was cut by 0 bases, the J end by 5 bases, with 13 bases between. This clone appeared once. Original processing methods: Estimation of nucleated cell counts relied on the amplification of reference gene primers. Only in-frame clones appear in the TCRdb table, and some are missing; sequencing was by immunoSEQ multiplex PCR. From that table come the V and J calls and clone size; the DNA was used to work out D and trimming. The data show about 100,000 clones, with approximately 84% seen just once and about 7.4% held by the top ten.

The sample taken for sequencing was peripheral blood. This receptor was taken from a man aged 30 to 39 in a cohort sampled during active COVID-19. The chain is built from TRBV2 and TRBJ1-1, with D possibly TRBD1 on 5 matching bases. CDR3 sequence (DNA): TGTGCCAGCAGTGAAGCGCGGGGGGGAATGACTGAAGCTTTCTTT. This translates into CASSEARGGMTEAFF.